These 10 T cell receptor beta chains were all obtained from the same sample, sequenced in a study of blood T cell repertoires in COVID-19. The protocol was immunoSEQ multiplex PCR, while the TCRdb copy is restricted to in-frame clones and leaves out a portion. The data hold about 370,000 clones, with around 89% observed a single time. Sequencing input: peripheral blood. The receptors originated from a man aged 18 to 29 with active or convalescent COVID-19.

The rearrangement joins TRBV25-1 to TRBJ2-2; 9 bases fit TRBD2. Germline V gene sequence: CDR1 MGHDK, CDR2 SYGVNS. The V segment lost 5 bases and the J segment 4 bases; nucleotides outside the gene matches: 8. The CDR3 runs 16 residues. The CDR3 nucleotides are TGTGCCAGCAGTAGTAGCGGGGGAGCCTTCACCGGGGAGCTGTTTTTT. Amino acid sequence: CASSSSGGAFTGELFF.

The chain joins TRBV2 to TRBJ2-2, with 9 bases lining up with TRBD1. The ends lost 6 bases at V and 6 bases at J; junction bases unmatched: 2. The CDR3 is 13 amino acids. CDR1 SNHLY and CDR2 FYNNEI come from the germline V gene. CDR3 protein: CASRDRGAGELFF. CDR3 DNA: TGTGCCAGCAGGGACAGGGGCGCCGGGGAGCTGTTTTTT.

The rearrangement joins TRBV6-6 to TRBJ2-2; D possibly corresponds to TRBD1 (6 bases). V lost 8 bases and J 6 bases, leaving 13 bases between the germline ends. Germline-derived CDR1 and CDR2 are MNHNY and SVGAGI (reference sequence). This CDR3 spans 13 amino acids. CDR3: CASGSAGAGELFF. CDR3 bases: TGTGCCAGCGGAAGCGCAGGGGCCGGGGAGCTGTTTTTT.

This clone was observed a few times. The gene calls are TRBV9 and TRBJ1-3; D is unresolved. Germline CDR1 reads SGDLS; CDR2 reads YYNGEE. The CDR3 has 11 residues. The V and J ends lost 4 bases and 8 bases respectively, with 7 bases between them. The CDR3 nucleotides are TGTGCCAGCAGCCTATCTGACACCATATATTTT. Translating it yields CASSLSDTIYF.

V is TRBV14 and J is TRBJ2-5; a weak D match, TRBD1 (5 bases). Trimming took 0 bases from V and 12 from J, leaving 11 bases between them. Germline V gene sequence: CDR1 SGHDN, CDR2 FVKESK. The CDR3 has 12 amino acids. In DNA, the CDR3 is TGTGCCAGCAGCCAAGATTCCAGGGCCAAGTACTTC. It codes for CASSQDSRAKYF.

The chain couples TRBV19 to TRBJ2-7; 10 positions match TRBD1. The CDR3 spans 15 residues. With 5 bases clipped from V and 5 bases from J, the junction kept 9 bases outside the gene matches. Per germline, CDR1 LNHDA and CDR2 SQIVND (reference sequence). CDR3 region: CASSPWDRGGDEQYF. The DNA for the CDR3 is TGTGCCAGTAGTCCTTGGGACAGGGGTGGGGACGAGCAGTACTTC.

The CDR3 reads CASRNSYGYTF. The CDR3 DNA sequence: TGTGCCAGCAGAAACAGCTATGGCTACACCTTC. The rearrangement links TRBV6-5 to TRBJ1-2; D remains ambiguous. CDR3 size: 11 residues. CDR1 and CDR2 from the germline V gene are MNHEY and SVGAGI. Trimming pared 6 bases from V and 4 bases from J, leaving 6 bases between.

The chain employs TRBV2 and TRBJ2-4; TRBD1 might be the D (5 bases). The germline V gene has CDR1 SNHLY and CDR2 FYNNEI. V dropped 6 bases and J dropped 3 bases, with 15 bases sitting between them. The CDR3 sequence is 15 residues long. The CDR3 region is CASRGASLRKNIQYF. Here the CDR3 DNA reads TGTGCCAGCAGAGGGGCTTCTCTCCGCAAAAACATTCAGTACTTC.

The V gene is TRBV7-8, the J gene TRBJ2-1, with TRBD1 matching 7 bases. The ends lost 1 base at V and 4 bases at J; junction bases unmatched: 4. Germline CDR1 and CDR2: SGHVS and FQNEAQ. The CDR3 is 15 residues long. CDR3 coding DNA: TGTGCCAGCAGCTTAGAAACAGGGGTGTACAATGAGCAGTTCTTC. It is translated as CASSLETGVYNEQFF.

V and J are TRBV30 and TRBJ1-3; maybe TRBD1 (6 bases). V lost 2 bases and J lost 1, with 12 bases in between. The CDR3 has 15 residues. CDR1 GTSNPN and CDR2 SVGIG come from the germline V gene (reference sequence). The DNA for the CDR3 is TGTGCCTGGAGTTGGGGGCAGGGGTCTGGAAACACCATATATTTT. Protein product: CAWSWGQGSGNTIYF.